Listed below are T cell receptor beta chains from one sample, sequenced in a study of blood T cell repertoires in COVID-19. Here immunoSEQ multiplex PCR was the method, and the copy in TCRdb shows in-frame clones only, minus some. The data contain 100,000 to 150,000 clones, about 86% of them singletons. The sample comprised peripheral blood. Every receptor here comes from a woman aged 45-65 years with acute or convalescent COVID-19. The CDR3 runs from the conserved cysteine through the conserved F or W. Fields, in order: V gene, J gene, CDR3 protein.

v_gene: TRBV11-3; j_gene: TRBJ2-3; CDR3aa: CASSNGGGTKYF
v_gene: TRBV24-1; j_gene: TRBJ1-1; CDR3aa: CATSDPPGGETAFF
v_gene: TRBV7-9; j_gene: TRBJ1-4; CDR3aa: CASSLVTGEKLFF
v_gene: TRBV6-4; j_gene: TRBJ2-1; CDR3aa: CASSRQALSSNEQFF
v_gene: TRBV5-5; j_gene: TRBJ1-5; CDR3aa: CASSLIEGQPQHF
v_gene: TRBV7-2; j_gene: TRBJ1-5; CDR3aa: CASSLQQGLNQPQHF
v_gene: TRBV18; j_gene: TRBJ1-1; CDR3aa: CASSPLGEDTEAFF
v_gene: TRBV5-1; j_gene: TRBJ1-4; CDR3aa: CASSLGQGASNEKLFF
v_gene: TRBV27; j_gene: TRBJ2-6; CDR3aa: CASSLFPQGSSGANVLTF
v_gene: TRBV10-3; j_gene: TRBJ1-2; CDR3aa: CAMRQASSAGYTF
v_gene: TRBV5-6; j_gene: TRBJ1-4; CDR3aa: CASSLDRVHEKLFF
v_gene: TRBV2; j_gene: TRBJ1-1; CDR3aa: CASSDGSTEAFF
v_gene: TRBV4-3; j_gene: TRBJ1-2; CDR3aa: CASSPTGAYGYTF
v_gene: TRBV5-5; j_gene: TRBJ1-6; CDR3aa: CASSPLFLPGWSSPLHF
v_gene: TRBV19; j_gene: TRBJ1-3; CDR3aa: CASSIGQAGGNTIYF
v_gene: TRBV12-3/TRBV12-4; j_gene: TRBJ1-2; CDR3aa: CASSFGVGYTF
v_gene: TRBV23-1; j_gene: TRBJ1-2; CDR3aa: CASSHLGQGEDGYTF
v_gene: TRBV21-1; j_gene: TRBJ1-4; CDR3aa: CASSKRKKRTPRMGSTNEKLFF
v_gene: TRBV7-8; j_gene: TRBJ2-1; CDR3aa: CASSLGAGGGYNEQFF
v_gene: TRBV19; j_gene: TRBJ2-1; CDR3aa: CASRRQGFNEQFF
v_gene: TRBV7-9; j_gene: TRBJ1-2; CDR3aa: CASSLGTPRTGYGYTF
v_gene: TRBV11-2; j_gene: TRBJ1-2; CDR3aa: CASSLDREFSYGYTF
v_gene: TRBV7-6; j_gene: TRBJ2-5; CDR3aa: CASRSLAGAKETQYF
v_gene: TRBV19; j_gene: TRBJ1-5; CDR3aa: CAPQVRGHSNQPQHF
v_gene: TRBV19; j_gene: TRBJ2-5; CDR3aa: CASSSGLAGQETQYF
v_gene: TRBV29-1; j_gene: TRBJ2-3; CDR3aa: CSVPSSLGATDTQYF
v_gene: TRBV5-4; j_gene: TRBJ2-1; CDR3aa: CASSAGTSGNSEQFF
v_gene: TRBV27; j_gene: TRBJ1-2; CDR3aa: CASSFVPANYGYTF
v_gene: TRBV6-5; j_gene: TRBJ1-1; CDR3aa: CASTSDRGMNTEAFF
v_gene: TRBV7-2; j_gene: TRBJ2-3; CDR3aa: CASSTDYHTDTQYF
v_gene: TRBV6-6; j_gene: TRBJ2-1; CDR3aa: CASTGGEGSYNEQFF
v_gene: TRBV3-1/TRBV3-2; j_gene: TRBJ2-3; CDR3aa: CASSHTASDGGTDTQYF
v_gene: TRBV5-4; j_gene: TRBJ1-5; CDR3aa: CASSLWEGDQPQHF
v_gene: TRBV5-1; j_gene: TRBJ1-2; CDR3aa: CASSVELYNYGYTF
v_gene: TRBV6-2/TRBV6-3; j_gene: TRBJ2-1; CDR3aa: CASSLASGSYNEQFF
v_gene: TRBV11-3; j_gene: TRBJ2-3; CDR3aa: CASTRTGDGTDTQYF
v_gene: TRBV30; j_gene: TRBJ1-4; CDR3aa: CAWNGQGANEKLFF
v_gene: TRBV2; j_gene: TRBJ1-3; CDR3aa: CASSDTYSGNTIYF
v_gene: TRBV5-1; j_gene: TRBJ2-3; CDR3aa: CASSYSDSQRDTQYF